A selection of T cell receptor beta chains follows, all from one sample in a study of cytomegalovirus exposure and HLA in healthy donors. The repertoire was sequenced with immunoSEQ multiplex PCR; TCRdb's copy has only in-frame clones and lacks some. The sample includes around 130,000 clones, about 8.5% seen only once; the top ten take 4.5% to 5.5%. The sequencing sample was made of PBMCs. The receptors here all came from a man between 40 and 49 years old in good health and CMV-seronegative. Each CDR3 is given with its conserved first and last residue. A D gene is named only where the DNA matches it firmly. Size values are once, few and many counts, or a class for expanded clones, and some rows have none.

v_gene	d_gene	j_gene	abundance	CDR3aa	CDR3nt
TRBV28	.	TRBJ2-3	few	CASSFKGTAGRTQYF	TGTGCCAGCAGTTTCAAAGGGACAGCTGGGAGGACGCAGTATTTT
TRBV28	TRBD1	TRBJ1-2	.	CASTPGDRGPANYGYTF	TGTGCCAGCACTCCGGGAGACAGGGGCCCAGCTAACTATGGCTACACCTTC
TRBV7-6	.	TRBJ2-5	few	CASSRRPDQETQYF	TGTGCCAGCAGCCGTCGTCCTGACCAAGAGACCCAGTACTTC
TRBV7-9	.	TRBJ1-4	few	CASSSTGWYEKLFF	TGTGCCAGCAGCTCCACAGGGTGGTATGAAAAACTGTTTTTT
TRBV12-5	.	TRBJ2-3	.	CASGLTGQPTDTQYF	TGTGCTAGTGGTTTGACAGGACAGCCCACAGATACGCAGTATTTT
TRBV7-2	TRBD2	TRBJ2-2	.	CASSFPTSGGGTGELFF	TGTGCCAGCAGCTTTCCGACTAGCGGGGGGGGAACCGGGGAGCTGTTTTTT
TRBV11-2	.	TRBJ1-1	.	CASSLTGLLNTEAFF	TGTGCCAGCAGCTTGACGGGACTCTTGAACACTGAAGCTTTCTTT
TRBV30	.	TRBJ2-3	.	CAWSGDSTDTQYF	TGTGCCTGGAGTGGGGACTCCACTGATACGCAGTATTTT
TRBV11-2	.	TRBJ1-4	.	CASSLAYATNEKLFF	TGTGCCAGCAGCTTAGCGTATGCAACTAATGAAAAACTGTTTTTT
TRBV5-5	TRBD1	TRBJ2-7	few	CASSLGQSDTYEQYF	TGTGCCAGCAGTTTGGGACAGAGTGACACCTACGAGCAGTACTTC
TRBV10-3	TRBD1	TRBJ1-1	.	CAISLQGDTEAFF	TGTGCCATCAGCTTACAGGGGGACACTGAAGCTTTCTTT
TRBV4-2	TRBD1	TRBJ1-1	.	CASSHGQGGTEAFF	TGTGCCAGCAGCCATGGACAGGGTGGGACTGAAGCTTTCTTT
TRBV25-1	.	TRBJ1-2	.	CASSESLGIGYTF	TGTGCCAGCAGTGAATCCCTAGGCATTGGCTACACCTTC
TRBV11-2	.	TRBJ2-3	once	CASRGDTQYF	TGTGCCAGCCGGGGGGATACGCAGTATTTT
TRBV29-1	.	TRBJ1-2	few	CSVAANYGYTF	TGCAGCGTTGCGGCTAACTATGGCTACACCTTC
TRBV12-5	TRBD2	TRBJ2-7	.	CASAFSGSGPYEQYF	TGTGCTAGTGCCTTTAGCGGGTCGGGGCCCTACGAGCAGTACTTC
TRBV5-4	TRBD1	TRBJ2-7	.	CASSPGTDRSEQYF	TGTGCCAGCAGCCCAGGGACAGATCGGTCCGAGCAGTACTTC
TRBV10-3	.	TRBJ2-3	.	CAIRRAGRGTDTQYF	TGTGCCATCAGGAGAGCGGGTCGTGGCACAGATACGCAGTATTTT
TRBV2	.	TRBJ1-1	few	CASSARGNTEAFF	TGTGCCAGCAGTGCGCGGGGCAACACTGAAGCTTTCTTT
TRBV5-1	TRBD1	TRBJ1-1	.	CASSSPPGQGLNPEAFF	TGCGCCAGCAGCTCCCCCCCCGGACAGGGTTTGAACCCTGAAGCTTTCTTT
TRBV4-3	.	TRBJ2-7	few	CASSQSLVSYEQYF	TGCGCCAGCAGCCAATCCCTTGTCTCCTACGAGCAGTACTTC
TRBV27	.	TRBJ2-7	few	CASIDRRYEQYF	TGTGCCAGCATTGACAGGAGGTACGAGCAGTACTTC
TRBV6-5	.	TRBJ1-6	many	CASRQASSYNSPLHF	TGTGCCAGCAGACAGGCGAGCTCCTATAATTCACCCCTCCACTTT
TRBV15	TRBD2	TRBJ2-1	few	CATSSRLAGPNEQFF	TGTGCCACCAGCAGCCGACTAGCGGGGCCCAATGAGCAGTTCTTC
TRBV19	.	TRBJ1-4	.	CASKIAGVNEKLFF	TGTGCCAGTAAAATCGCGGGGGTGAATGAAAAACTGTTTTTT
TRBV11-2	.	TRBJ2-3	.	CASSLTGDTQYF	TGTGCCAGCAGCTTGACTGGGGATACGCAGTATTTT
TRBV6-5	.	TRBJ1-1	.	CASSYSGALNTEAFF	TGTGCCAGCAGTTACTCGGGGGCCTTAAACACTGAAGCTTTCTTT
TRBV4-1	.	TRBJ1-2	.	CASSQDQRVNYGYTF	TGCGCCAGCAGCCAAGATCAGAGGGTGAACTATGGCTACACCTTC
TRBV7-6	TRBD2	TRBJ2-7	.	CASSRRGEEYEQYF	TGTGCCAGCAGCAGGCGGGGGGAGGAATACGAGCAGTACTTC
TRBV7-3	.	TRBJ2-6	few	CASSQNRVPGANVLTF	TGTGCCAGCAGCCAAAACAGGGTCCCTGGGGCCAACGTCCTGACTTTC
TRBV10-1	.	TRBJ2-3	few	CASSEGALGTSEVTDTQYF	TGCGCCAGCAGTGAGGGGGCACTGGGGACAAGCGAGGTCACAGATACGCAGTATTTT
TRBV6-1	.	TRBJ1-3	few	CASSEGFTFYSGNTIYF	TGTGCCAGCAGTGAAGGTTTTACCTTCTACTCTGGAAACACCATATATTTT
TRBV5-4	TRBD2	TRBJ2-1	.	CASSLEGLAGVDEQFF	TGTGCCAGCAGCTTGGAGGGACTAGCGGGGGTAGATGAGCAGTTCTTC
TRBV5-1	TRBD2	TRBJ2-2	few	CASSPGTSSNTGELFF	TGCGCCAGCAGCCCCGGGACTAGCAGTAACACCGGGGAGCTGTTTTTT
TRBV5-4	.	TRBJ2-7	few	CASSLDGFEQYF	TGTGCCAGCAGTTTGGACGGGTTCGAGCAGTACTTC
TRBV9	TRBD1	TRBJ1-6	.	CASSRDRGNSPLHF	TGTGCCAGCAGTCGAGACAGGGGAAATTCACCCCTCCACTTT
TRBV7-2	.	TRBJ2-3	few	CASSLVAIRGSGTQYF	TGTGCCAGCAGCTTAGTGGCGATCCGGGGTTCGGGTACGCAGTATTTT
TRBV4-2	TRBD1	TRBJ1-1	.	CASSAHRGEGTEAFF	TGTGCCAGCAGCGCACACAGGGGGGAGGGCACTGAAGCTTTCTTT
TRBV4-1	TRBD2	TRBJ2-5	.	CASSQGSRTSWETQYF	TGCGCCAGCAGCCAAGGCTCCCGGACTAGTTGGGAGACCCAGTACTTC
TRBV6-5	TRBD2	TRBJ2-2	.	CASSYLGEGGELFF	TGTGCCAGCAGTTACTTAGGGGAGGGTGGGGAGCTGTTTTTT
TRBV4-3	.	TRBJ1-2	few	CASSQERGSNYGYTF	TGCGCCAGCAGCCAAGAGAGAGGGAGTAACTATGGCTACACCTTC
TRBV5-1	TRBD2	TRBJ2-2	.	CASSQGSGVTGELFF	TGCGCCAGCAGCCAAGGCAGCGGGGTCACCGGGGAGCTGTTTTTT
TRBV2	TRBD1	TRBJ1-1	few	CASRADRGLNTEAFF	TGTGCCAGCAGAGCTGACAGGGGACTGAACACTGAAGCTTTCTTT
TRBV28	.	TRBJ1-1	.	CASTGGTLDTEAFF	TGTGCCAGCACGGGTGGGACATTAGACACTGAAGCTTTCTTT
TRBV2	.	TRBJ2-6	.	CASSDRQAGANVLTF	TGTGCCAGCAGTGATAGACAGGCGGGGGCCAACGTCCTGACTTTC
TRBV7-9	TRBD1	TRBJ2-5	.	CASRDSLQETQYF	TGTGCCAGCCGGGACAGCTTACAAGAGACCCAGTACTTC
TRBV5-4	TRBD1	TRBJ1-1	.	CASSWDRGRYTEAFF	TGTGCCAGCAGCTGGGACAGGGGGCGGTACACTGAAGCTTTCTTT
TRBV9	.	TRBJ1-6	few	CASSVGTDSPLHF	TGTGCCAGCAGCGTAGGAACAGATTCACCCCTCCACTTT
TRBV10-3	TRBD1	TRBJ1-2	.	CAIRPTGVKYGYTF	TGTGCCATCAGGCCTACAGGGGTGAAATATGGCTACACCTTC
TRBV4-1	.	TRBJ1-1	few	CASSQGAFGRNTEAFF	TGCGCCAGCAGCCAAGGGGCTTTTGGGCGGAACACTGAAGCTTTCTTT
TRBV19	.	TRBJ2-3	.	CASSIQDGDTQYF	TGTGCCAGTAGTATCCAGGATGGGGATACGCAGTATTTT
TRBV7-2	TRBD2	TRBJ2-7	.	CASTEQLAGALGEQYF	TGTGCCAGCACCGAGCAACTAGCGGGGGCCTTGGGGGAGCAGTACTTC
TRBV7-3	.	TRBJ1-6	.	CASSFTGGALHF	TGTGCCAGCAGCTTCACTGGAGGGGCCCTCCACTTT
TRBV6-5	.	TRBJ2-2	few	CASRESGTGELFF	TGTGCCAGCAGAGAGTCAGGCACCGGGGAGCTGTTTTTT
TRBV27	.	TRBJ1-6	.	CASGILGGAGKSPLHF	TGTGCCAGCGGGATCCTCGGGGGGGCAGGGAAATCACCCCTCCACTTT
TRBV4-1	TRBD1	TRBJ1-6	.	CASSQPGDSSYNSPLHF	TGCGCCAGCAGCCAGCCGGGGGACAGCTCCTATAATTCACCCCTCCACTTT
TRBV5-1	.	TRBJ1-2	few	CASSLDPGNYGYTF	TGCGCCAGCAGCTTGGACCCGGGAAACTATGGCTACACCTTC